The 18 T cell receptor beta chains presented below share a single source sample, sequenced in a study of T-cell memory formation after mild COVID-19 (TCRdb year 2021). Libraries were constructed by 5' RACE. Sequencing was carried out with an Illumina NovaSeq 6000. TCRdb's own reprocessing of the public reads used fastp at Q25 and MiXCR and kept productive beta chains. Identical CDR3 proteins give one entry, which carries the most common genes and DNA. This sample gives 35,000 to 55,000 distinct CDR3 sequences in total; about a tenth of them show up just once. The top ten clones comprise 10% to 15% of the sample. Sequenced sample: PBMCs or a T cell subset sorted from them (not recorded which). The receptors originated from an adult woman who had mild COVID-19 (a few samples of this study predate the infection). The sample titles of this study are shuffled in the database, so cell type and time point are left out; the donor was told from shared clones.

This clonotype was counted ten times or more. The CDR3 DNA reads as TGTGCCAGCAGTTGGACAGGGGGGGAGCAGTACTTC. Translating it yields CASSWTGGEQYF. J is TRBJ2-7 and V is TRBV12-3 or TRBV12-4, with 10 bases lining up with TRBD1. V was pared by 4 bases and J by 7 bases, with 1 base of the junction left unmatched. The CDR3 totals 12 residues.

This clonotype has more than one count but fewer than ten. This chain links TRBV6-5 with TRBJ2-1; 8 bases map to TRBD2. Germline values: CDR1 MNHEY, CDR2 SVGAGI. The J segment lost 7 bases and the V segment lost 4 bases, leaving 9 bases of the junction unmatched. CDR3 length: 15 amino acids. CDR3 in amino acids: CASSWEAGARNEQFF. In DNA, the CDR3 is TGTGCCAGCAGTTGGGAAGCGGGAGCGAGAAATGAGCAGTTCTTC.

This clonotype turned up a few times. The chain is built from TRBV9 and TRBJ2-3; weak D call: TRBD2 (6 bases). With 0 bases removed from V and 2 bases from J, the gap between germline ends came to 13 bases. CDR1 and CDR2 from the germline V gene are SGDLS and YYNGEE. The length of the CDR3 is 16 residues. The CDR3 loop is CASSVDYGTVTDTQYF. CDR3 DNA: TGTGCCAGCAGCGTAGATTATGGGACTGTCACAGATACGCAGTATTTT.

This clonotype was counted ten times or more. This chain joins TRBV5-1 and TRBJ2-3, with 10 nucleotides matching TRBD2. V was pared by 0 bases and J by 4 bases, with 8 bases of the junction left unmatched. CDR1 SGHRS and CDR2 YFSETQ come from the germline V gene. The CDR3 contains 17 residues. The CDR3 is CASSLEATSGLPDTQYF. The CDR3 bases are TGCGCCAGCAGCTTGGAGGCGACTAGCGGGTTACCAGATACGCAGTATTTT.

CDR3 region: CAWSPAGGPRNEQFF. In nucleotides, the CDR3 is TGTGCCTGGAGTCCGGCGGGAGGACCGAGGAATGAGCAGTTCTTC. This chain connects TRBV30 to TRBJ2-1, with 8 bases aligning to TRBD2. Germline V gene sequence: CDR1 GTSNPN, CDR2 SVGIG (reference sequence). The CDR3 extends over 15 amino acids. The V and J ends lost 2 bases and 7 bases, in that order; junction bases with no gene match: 10.

This clonotype was counted at least ten times. The chain couples TRBV5-1 to TRBJ1-3; a weak D match, TRBD1 (6 bases). Trimming took 4 bases from V and 0 from J, leaving 11 bases between them. This CDR3 has 15 amino acids. The germline V gene has CDR1 SGHRS and CDR2 YFSETQ. The CDR3 nucleotides are TGCGCCAGCAGCGTAGGACAGTCCTCTGGAAACACCATATATTTT. This gives the protein CASSVGQSSGNTIYF.

CDR3 region: CSVVGVSGRAWQYF. Here the CDR3 DNA reads TGCAGCGTGGTGGGGGTTAGCGGGAGGGCCTGGCAGTACTTC. This chain links TRBV29-1 with TRBJ2-7, with 11 bases fitting TRBD2. This CDR3 has 14 amino acids. V shed 6 bases and J 9 bases; nucleotides not matched to a gene: 13. Looked up from germline, CDR1 is SQVTM and CDR2 is ANQGSEA.

This clonotype has just a few counts. The J gene is TRBJ2-5, the V gene TRBV4-1, with D perhaps matching TRBD2 (6 bases). V gave up 0 bases and J gave up 4 bases, with 18 bases separating them. This CDR3 region has 17 residues. Germline loops: CDR1 MGHRA, CDR2 YSYEKL. CDR3 amino acids: CASSQDRGGLVGETQYF. CDR3 DNA sequence: TGCGCCAGCAGCCAAGATAGGGGAGGACTTGTCGGAGAGACCCAGTACTTC.

Only a few counts were recorded for this clonotype. V and J are TRBV2 and TRBJ2-3, with 13 positions matching TRBD2. Looked up from germline, CDR1 is SNHLY and CDR2 is FYNNEI. V gave up 6 bases and J gave up 0 bases; unmatched junction bases: 9. The CDR3 is 18 residues long. The CDR3 DNA reads TGTGCCAGCAGGCCCACTAGCGGGAGGGTTCGTAGCACAGATACGCAGTATTTT. This encodes CASRPTSGRVRSTDTQYF. The whole variable domain, remainder taken from reference TRBV2 and TRBJ2-3, is EPEVTQTPSHQVTQMGQEVILRCVPISNHLYFYWYRQILGQKVEFLVSFYNNEISEKSEIFDDQFSVERPDGSNFTLKIRSTKLEDSAMYFCASRPTSGRVRSTDTQYFGPGTRLTVL.

The J gene is TRBJ1-6, the V gene TRBV2; D call uncertain. V gave up 4 bases and J gave up 7 bases, with 5 bases separating them. The CDR3 has 12 residues. Germline V lookup: CDR1 SNHLY, CDR2 FYNNEI. CDR3 protein: CASSVSNSPLHF. The CDR3 DNA sequence: TGTGCCAGCAGTGTATCGAATTCACCCCTCCACTTT.

By share of the sample, this clonotype is medium-sized. J is TRBJ1-2 and V is TRBV7-2, with D perhaps matching TRBD1 (6 bases). The CDR3 has 15 residues. The germline V and J ends were trimmed by 4 bases and 6 bases, with 18 bases remaining between them. CDR1 and CDR2 from the germline V gene are SGHTA and FQGNSA. The CDR3 coding sequence is TGTGCCAGCAGCTCTAAACAGGGTTTTGGGGATGGCTACACCTTC. Translated, it gives CASSSKQGFGDGYTF. Full variable domain (remainder filled in from reference TRBV7-2 and TRBJ1-2): GAGVSQSPSNKVTEKGKDVELRCDPISGHTALYWYRQSLGQGLEFLIYFQGNSAPDKSGLPSDRFSAERTGGSVSTLTIQRTQQEDSAVYLCASSSKQGFGDGYTFGSGTRLTVV.

This clonotype was seen more than once but under ten times. The chain has TRBV14 and TRBJ1-2; 9 bases line up with TRBD1. Per the germline V gene, CDR1 is SGHDN and CDR2 is FVKESK. The trim removed 5 bases at V and 2 bases at J, leaving 0 bases unmatched. The CDR3 loop spans 13 amino acids. The CDR3 nucleotides are TGTGCCAGCAGCGGGACAGGGAACTATGGCTACACCTTC. Protein: CASSGTGNYGYTF.

The chain joins TRBV24-1 to TRBJ2-1, with D maybe TRBD1 (5 bases). CDR1 is KGHDR, CDR2 SFDVKD, per germline. This CDR3 region has 12 residues. Deletions cut 4 bases from V and 8 bases from J, with 8 bases between. CDR3 in amino acids: CATSDGHYEQFF. The CDR3 nucleotides are TGTGCCACCAGTGACGGACACTATGAGCAGTTCTTC.

Ten or more counts support this clonotype. In nucleotides, the CDR3 is TGTGCCAGCAGCTTAGGGCCAGGATCCTACAATGAGCAGTTCTTC. Translated, it gives CASSLGPGSYNEQFF. The gene calls are TRBV7-9 and TRBJ2-1, with no clear D. The germline gives CDR1 SEHNR, CDR2 FQNEAQ (reference sequence). Between the trimmed V and J ends, which lost 1 base and 1 base, there was a span of 8 bases. The CDR3 has 15 residues.

This chain joins TRBV6-1 and TRBJ1-5, with 7 bases matching TRBD1. V trimming: 6 bases; J trimming: 2 bases; junction bases outside the gene matches: 4. The CDR3 length is 14 residues. Germline assignment: CDR1 MNHNS and CDR2 SASEGT. The CDR3 sequence: CASRDRYGNQPQHF. The CDR3 nucleotides read TGTGCCAGCAGGGACAGGTATGGCAATCAGCCCCAGCATTTT.

This clonotype was seen only a few times. This rearrangement joins TRBV7-9 to TRBJ1-1; D not resolved. This CDR3 comprises 11 residues. The V gene lost 2 bases and the J gene lost 5 bases, with 3 bases spanning the gap. Germline CDR1 reads SEHNR; CDR2 reads FQNEAQ (reference sequence). The CDR3, as DNA: TGTGCCAGCAGCTTAATGACTGAAGCTTTCTTT. Its protein is CASSLMTEAFF. Variable domain in full (rest from reference TRBV7-9 and TRBJ1-1): DTGVSQNPRHKITKRGQNVTFRCDPISEHNRLYWYRQTLGQGPEFLTYFQNEAQLEKSRLLSDRFSAERPKGSFSTLEIQRTEQGDSAMYLCASSLMTEAFFGQGTRLTVV.

V gene TRBV18 combines with J gene TRBJ2-5; weak D call: TRBD2 (6 bases). There are 13 residues in the CDR3. Trimming removed 6 bases from V and 5 bases from J, with 13 bases in between. Germline V gene sequence: CDR1 KGHSH, CDR2 LQKENI. As DNA, the CDR3 is TGTGCCAGCTCCTTCGACGCGGGGGAGACCCAGTACTTC. Its protein product is CASSFDAGETQYF.

This clonotype was counted many times. The genes are TRBV9 and TRBJ2-3; 7 bases are shared with TRBD2. The CDR3 is made up of 15 amino acids. CDR1 and CDR2 from the germline V gene are SGDLS and YYNGEE. Trimming at V came to 1 base and at J to 4 bases, leaving 6 bases not matched to a gene. CDR3 sequence (DNA): TGTGCCAGCAGCGTAACGGTGGGAGGGTCAGATACGCAGTATTTT. Protein product: CASSVTVGGSDTQYF.